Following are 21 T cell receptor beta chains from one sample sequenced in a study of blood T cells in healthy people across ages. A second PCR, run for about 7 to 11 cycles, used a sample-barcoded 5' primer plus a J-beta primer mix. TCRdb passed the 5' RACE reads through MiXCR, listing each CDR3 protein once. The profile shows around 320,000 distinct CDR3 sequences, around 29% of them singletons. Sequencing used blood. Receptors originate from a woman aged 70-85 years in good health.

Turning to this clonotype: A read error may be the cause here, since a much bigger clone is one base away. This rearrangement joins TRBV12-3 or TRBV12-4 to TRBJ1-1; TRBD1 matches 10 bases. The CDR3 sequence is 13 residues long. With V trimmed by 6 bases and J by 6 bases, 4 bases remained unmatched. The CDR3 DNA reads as TGTGCCAGCAGGGGGACAGGGGACCCTGAAGCTTTCTTT. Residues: CASRGTGDPEAFF.

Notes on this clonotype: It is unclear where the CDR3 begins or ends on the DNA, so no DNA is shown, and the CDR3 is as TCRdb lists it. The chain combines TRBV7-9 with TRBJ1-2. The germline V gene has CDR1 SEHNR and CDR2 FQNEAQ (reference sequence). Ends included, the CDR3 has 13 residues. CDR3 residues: CASSLATVALGTF.

The CDR3 nucleotides are TGCAGTGCTGTAGCGGGTTACACAGATACGCAGTATTTT. Translated, it gives CSAVAGYTDTQYF. The gene calls are TRBV20-1 and TRBJ2-3, with 7 bases fitting TRBD2. J was trimmed by 2 bases and V by 5 bases; bases with no gene match: 4. Germline values: CDR1 DFQATT, CDR2 SNEGSKA (reference sequence). The CDR3 contains 13 residues.

CDR3 in amino acids: CASSYLEGLSYGYTF. The CDR3 coding sequence is TGTGCCAGCAGTTACTTAGAGGGTCTCTCCTATGGCTACACCTTC. The V call is TRBV6-6, the J call TRBJ1-2; D unclear. The CDR3 has 15 residues. Germline CDR1 reads MNHNY; CDR2 reads SVGAGI (reference sequence). V lost 1 base and J lost 4, with 13 bases in between.

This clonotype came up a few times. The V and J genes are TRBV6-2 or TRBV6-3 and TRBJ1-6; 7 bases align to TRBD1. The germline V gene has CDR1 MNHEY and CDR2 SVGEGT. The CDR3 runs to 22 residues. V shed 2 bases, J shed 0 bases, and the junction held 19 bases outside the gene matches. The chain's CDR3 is CASSYRLINRGSMSSYNSPLHF. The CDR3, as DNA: TGTGCCAGCAGTTACCGACTCATCAACAGGGGATCTATGAGCTCCTATAATTCACCCCTCCACTTT.

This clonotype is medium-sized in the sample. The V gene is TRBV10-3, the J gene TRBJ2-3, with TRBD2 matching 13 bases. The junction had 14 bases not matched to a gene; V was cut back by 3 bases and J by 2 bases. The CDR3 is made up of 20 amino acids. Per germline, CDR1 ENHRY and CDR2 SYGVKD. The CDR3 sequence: CAISEPDGTSGNSYTDTQYF. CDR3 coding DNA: TGTGCCATCAGTGAACCCGACGGGACTAGCGGGAATAGTTACACAGATACGCAGTATTTT.

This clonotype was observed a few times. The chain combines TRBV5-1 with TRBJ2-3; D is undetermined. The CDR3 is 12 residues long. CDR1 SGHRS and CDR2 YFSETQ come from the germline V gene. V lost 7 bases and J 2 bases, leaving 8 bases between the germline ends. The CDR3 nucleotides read TGCGCCAGCGGAGAGAACACAGATACGCAGTATTTT. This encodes CASGENTDTQYF.

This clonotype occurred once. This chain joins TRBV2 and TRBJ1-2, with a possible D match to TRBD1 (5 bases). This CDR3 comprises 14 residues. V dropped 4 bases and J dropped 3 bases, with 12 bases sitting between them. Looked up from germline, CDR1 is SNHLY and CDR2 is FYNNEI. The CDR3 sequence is CASSVLGAYYGYTF. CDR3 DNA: TGTGCCAGCAGTGTTCTCGGGGCCTACTATGGCTACACCTTC.

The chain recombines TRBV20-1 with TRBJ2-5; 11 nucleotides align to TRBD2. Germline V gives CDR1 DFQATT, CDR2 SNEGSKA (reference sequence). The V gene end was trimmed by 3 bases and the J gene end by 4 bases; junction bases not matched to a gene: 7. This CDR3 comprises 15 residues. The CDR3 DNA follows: TGCAGTGCTAGTAAAGTCCTAGCGGGGGGAGAGACCCAGTACTTC. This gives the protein CSASKVLAGGETQYF.

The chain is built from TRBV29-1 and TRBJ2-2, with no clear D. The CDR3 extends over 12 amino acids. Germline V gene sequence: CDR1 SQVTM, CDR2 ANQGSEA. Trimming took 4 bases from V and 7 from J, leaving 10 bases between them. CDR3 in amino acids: CSVVGFGGELFF. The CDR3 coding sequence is TGCAGCGTTGTAGGGTTTGGCGGGGAGCTGTTTTTT.

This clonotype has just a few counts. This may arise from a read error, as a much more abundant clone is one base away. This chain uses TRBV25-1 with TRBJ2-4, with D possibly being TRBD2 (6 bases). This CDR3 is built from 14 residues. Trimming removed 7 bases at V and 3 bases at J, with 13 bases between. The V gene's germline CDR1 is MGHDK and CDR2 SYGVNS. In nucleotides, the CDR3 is TGTGCCAGCACCCACTGGAGGGACAAAAACATTCAGTACTTC. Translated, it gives CASTHWRDKNIQYF.

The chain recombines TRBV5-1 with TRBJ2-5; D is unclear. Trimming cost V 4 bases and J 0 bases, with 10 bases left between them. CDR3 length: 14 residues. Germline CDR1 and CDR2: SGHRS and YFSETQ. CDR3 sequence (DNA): TGCGCCAGCAGCCCCAGGACGGACCAAGAGACCCAGTACTTC. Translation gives CASSPRTDQETQYF.

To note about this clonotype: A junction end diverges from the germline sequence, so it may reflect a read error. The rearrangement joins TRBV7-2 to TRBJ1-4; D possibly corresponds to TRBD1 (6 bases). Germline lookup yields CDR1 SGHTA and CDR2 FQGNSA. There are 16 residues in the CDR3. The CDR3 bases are TGTGCCAGCAGCTCACGGGGGGCGACAACTAATGAAAGACTGTTTTTT. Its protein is CASSSRGATTNERLFF.

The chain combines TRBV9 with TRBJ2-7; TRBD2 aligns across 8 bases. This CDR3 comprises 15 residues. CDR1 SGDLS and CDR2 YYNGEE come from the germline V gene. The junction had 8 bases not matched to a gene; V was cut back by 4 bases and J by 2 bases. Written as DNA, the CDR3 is TGTGCCAGCAGCACCCATAGCGGGGCTACCTACGAGCAGTACTTC. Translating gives CASSTHSGATYEQYF.

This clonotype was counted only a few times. The DNA for the CDR3 is TGCAGTGCTAGAATCGGGGAGGGCTATGGCTACACCTTC. Its translation: CSARIGEGYGYTF. V and J are TRBV20-1 and TRBJ1-2; D gene unclear. The CDR3 totals 13 residues. Germline CDR1 is DFQATT and CDR2 is SNEGSKA (reference sequence). Deletions cut 2 bases from V and 4 bases from J, with 11 bases between.

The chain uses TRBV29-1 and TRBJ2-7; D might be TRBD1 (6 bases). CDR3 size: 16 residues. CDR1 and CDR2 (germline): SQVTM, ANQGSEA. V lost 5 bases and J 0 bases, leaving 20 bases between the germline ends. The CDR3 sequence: CSVSIRADSVSYEQYF. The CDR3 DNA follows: TGCAGCGTTTCAATAAGAGCGGACAGTGTCTCCTACGAGCAGTACTTC.

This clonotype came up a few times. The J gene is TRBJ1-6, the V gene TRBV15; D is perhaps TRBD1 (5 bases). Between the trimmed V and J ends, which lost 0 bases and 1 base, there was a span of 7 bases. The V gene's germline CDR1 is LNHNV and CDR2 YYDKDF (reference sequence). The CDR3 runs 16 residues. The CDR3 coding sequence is TGTGCCACCAGCAGAGAGAGGGGTTCCTATAATTCACCCCTCCACTTT. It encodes CATSRERGSYNSPLHF.

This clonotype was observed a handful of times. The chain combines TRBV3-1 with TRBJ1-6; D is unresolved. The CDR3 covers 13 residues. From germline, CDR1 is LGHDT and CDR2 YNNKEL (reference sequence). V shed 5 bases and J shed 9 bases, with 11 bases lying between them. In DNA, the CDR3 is TGTGCCAGCAGCTCGTCGGGAATTTCACCCCTCCACTTT. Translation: CASSSSGISPLHF.

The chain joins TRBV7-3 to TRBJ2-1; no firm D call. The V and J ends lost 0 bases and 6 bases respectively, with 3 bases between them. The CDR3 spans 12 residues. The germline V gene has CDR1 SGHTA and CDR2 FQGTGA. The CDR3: CASSLTTNEQFF. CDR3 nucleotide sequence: TGTGCCAGCAGCTTAACGACCAATGAGCAGTTCTTC.

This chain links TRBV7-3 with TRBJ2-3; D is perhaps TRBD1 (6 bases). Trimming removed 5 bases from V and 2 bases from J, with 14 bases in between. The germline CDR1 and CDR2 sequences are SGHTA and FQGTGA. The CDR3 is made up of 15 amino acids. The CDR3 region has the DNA TGTGCCAGCAGCCCCCAGGGGAAGAACACAGATACGCAGTATTTT. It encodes CASSPQGKNTDTQYF.

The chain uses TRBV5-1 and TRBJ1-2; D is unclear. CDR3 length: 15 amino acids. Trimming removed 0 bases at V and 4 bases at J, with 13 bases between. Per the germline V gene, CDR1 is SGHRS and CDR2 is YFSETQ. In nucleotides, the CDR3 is TGCGCCAGCAGCTTGGTTCAGGCGGGCAGCTATGGCTACACCTTC. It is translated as CASSLVQAGSYGYTF.